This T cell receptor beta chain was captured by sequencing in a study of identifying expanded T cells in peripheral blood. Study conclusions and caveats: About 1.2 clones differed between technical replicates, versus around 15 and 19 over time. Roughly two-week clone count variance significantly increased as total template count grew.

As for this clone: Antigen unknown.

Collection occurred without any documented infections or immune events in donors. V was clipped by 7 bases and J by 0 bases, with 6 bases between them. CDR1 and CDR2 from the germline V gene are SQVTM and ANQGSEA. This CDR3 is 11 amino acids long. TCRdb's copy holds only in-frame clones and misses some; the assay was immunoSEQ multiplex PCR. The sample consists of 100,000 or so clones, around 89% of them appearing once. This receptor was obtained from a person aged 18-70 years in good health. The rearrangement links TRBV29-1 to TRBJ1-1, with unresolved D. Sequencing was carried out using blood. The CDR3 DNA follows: TGCAGCGCCAGGCTGAACACTGAAGCTTTCTTT. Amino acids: CSARLNTEAFF.